The clone carrying this T cell receptor (beta chain) was recorded many times. Its antigen is still unknown. The data belong to a study of T cells after yellow fever vaccination. Whole-study context: Low-cell-number fractions were prepared with SMART-Seq v4 Ultra Low Input.

With 7 bases removed from V and 6 bases from J, the gap between germline ends came to 15 bases. The CDR3 spans 14 residues. CDR1 SGHTA and CDR2 FQGTGA come from the germline V gene. 5'RACE template switching generated TCR cDNA, adding a universal primer site and UMIs. One entry per CDR3 protein, called by TCRdb with MiXCR from the 5' RACE reads. The sample records about 160,000 distinct CDR3 sequences, 5.5% to 7.5% being singletons. Regarding the study as a whole: A large majority of primary-vaccination clones showed up again after the booster (just under 97% CD4, about 87% CD8).

The source of this sequence is a man younger than 30 who received the YFV17D yellow fever vaccine. The chain has TRBV7-3 and TRBJ2-2; possible D gene TRBD2, 6 bases. The sequencing here drew on CD4+ T cells sorted from PBMCs, taken roughly 5 days after the first yellow fever vaccination. As DNA, the CDR3 is TGTGCCAGCACCCCGGGGGAGGCGGCCGGGGAGCTGTTTTTT. As protein: CASTPGEAAGELFF.